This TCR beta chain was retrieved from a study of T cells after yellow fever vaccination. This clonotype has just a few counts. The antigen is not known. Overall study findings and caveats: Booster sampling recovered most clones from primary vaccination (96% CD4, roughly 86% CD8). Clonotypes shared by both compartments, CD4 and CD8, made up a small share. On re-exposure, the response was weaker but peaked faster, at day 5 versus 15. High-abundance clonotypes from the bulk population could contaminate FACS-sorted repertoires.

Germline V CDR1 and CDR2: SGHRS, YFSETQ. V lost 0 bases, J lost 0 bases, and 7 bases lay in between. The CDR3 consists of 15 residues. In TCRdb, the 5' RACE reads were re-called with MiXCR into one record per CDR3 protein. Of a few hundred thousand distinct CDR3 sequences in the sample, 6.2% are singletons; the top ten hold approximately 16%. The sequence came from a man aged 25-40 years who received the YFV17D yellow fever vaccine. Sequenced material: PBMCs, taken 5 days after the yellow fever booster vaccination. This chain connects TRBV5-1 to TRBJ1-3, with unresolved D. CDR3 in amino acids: CASSLDTFSGNTIYF. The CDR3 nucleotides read TGCGCCAGCAGCTTGGACACCTTCTCTGGAAACACCATATATTTT.